These 19 T cell receptor beta chains were all obtained from the same sample, sequenced in a study of cytomegalovirus exposure and HLA in healthy donors. The primer mix had 60 Vbeta and 13 Jbeta primers. Sequencing was performed with immunoSEQ multiplex PCR; in TCRdb, only in-frame clones are kept and a portion is missing. Among some 130,000 clones, roughly 76% were seen once, and the ten largest hold 1.3%. What was sequenced was PBMCs. The origin of the receptors is a woman aged 35 to 49 in good health and CMV-seronegative.

This clone was counted between two and nine times. J is TRBJ1-2 and V is TRBV27; 9 nucleotides align to TRBD1. The germline gives CDR1 MNHEY, CDR2 SMNVEV (reference sequence). The CDR3 contains 13 residues. The ends lost 5 bases at V and 6 bases at J; junction bases unmatched: 4. CDR3 sequence (DNA): TGTGCCAGCAGTCCCGGGACAGGGAATGGCTACACCTTC. Translation: CASSPGTGNGYTF.

The V call is TRBV12-5, the J call TRBJ2-1; the D gene is possibly TRBD1 (6 bases). The germline CDR1 and CDR2 sequences are LGHNT and FRNRAP. The CDR3 covers 17 residues. V shed 0 bases and J shed 4 bases, with 16 bases lying between them. The CDR3 DNA reads as TGTGCTAGTGGTTTGGTTACGGGACAATTAGTATACAATGAGCAGTTCTTC. Translation: CASGLVTGQLVYNEQFF.

With regard to this clone: A junction boundary mismatches the germline segment, possibly from a read error. The chain links TRBV5-1 to TRBJ2-1, with D maybe TRBD2 (7 bases). The CDR3 loop spans 12 amino acids. Germline V lookup: CDR1 SGHRS, CDR2 YFSETQ. The CDR3 bases are TGCGCCAGCAGTTTGGGGGGGCATGAGCAGTTCTTC. Protein sequence: CASSLGGHEQFF.

The chain joins TRBV2 to TRBJ2-5; D remains unclear. From germline, CDR1 is SNHLY and CDR2 FYNNEI. Trimming stripped 0 bases from V and 7 bases from J, with 6 bases between. This CDR3 spans 12 amino acids. For the CDR3, the DNA is TGTGCCAGCAGTGAAGCCCCGGTGACCCAGTACTTC. It yields the protein CASSEAPVTQYF.

This clone was counted only a few times. V and J are TRBV4-2 and TRBJ2-7; possibly TRBD1 for D (6 bases). This CDR3 has 17 residues. Germline assignment: CDR1 LGHNA and CDR2 YNFKEQ. V gave up 0 bases and J gave up 2 bases, with 17 bases separating them. As DNA, the CDR3 is TGTGCCAGCAGCCAAGATGACTCGGGACACATGCCCTACGAGCAGTACTTC. Translated, it gives CASSQDDSGHMPYEQYF.

This clone was detected a few times. The chain combines TRBV19 with TRBJ1-4, with 9 bases fitting TRBD1. Germline V gene data show CDR1 as LNHDA and CDR2 as SQIVND (reference sequence). CDR3 length equals 14 residues. V lost 6 bases, J lost 6 bases, and 5 bases stayed unmatched. Written as DNA, the CDR3 is TGTGCCAGTAGCAGGACAGGGGCTGATGAAAAACTGTTTTTT. Amino acid sequence: CASSRTGADEKLFF. Combining the CDR3 with reference TRBV19 and TRBJ1-4 gives the whole variable domain DGGITQSPKYLFRKEGQNVTLSCEQNLNHDAMYWYRQDPGQGLRLIYYSQIVNDFQKGDIAEGYSVSREKKESFPLTVTSAQKNPTAFYLCASSRTGADEKLFFGSGTQLSVL.

V usage is TRBV11-2 and J usage is TRBJ2-1; weak D call: TRBD2 (6 bases). The germline V gene encodes CDR1 SGHAT and CDR2 FQNNGV. This CDR3 contains 13 residues. Deletions cut 5 bases from V and 8 bases from J, with 13 bases between. Here the CDR3 DNA reads TGTGCCAGCAGCCCCACGGGGGTAGATGAGCAGTTCTTC. Translation: CASSPTGVDEQFF.

The chain employs TRBV5-4 and TRBJ1-2, with TRBD1 matching over 9 bases. The germline V gene has CDR1 SGHNT and CDR2 YYREEE (reference sequence). V was clipped by 6 bases and J by 1 base; unmatched bases: 7. There are 15 residues in the CDR3. In DNA, the CDR3 is TGTGCCAGCATCTTTAGGGACAGGGATAACTATGGCTACACCTTC. It is translated as CASIFRDRDNYGYTF.

This clone turned up a few times. The gene calls are TRBV11-3 and TRBJ1-1; 10 positions agree with TRBD1. In germline, CDR1 is SGHNT, CDR2 YENEEA. Germline trimming cut 4 bases from V and 3 bases from J; bases unmatched to any gene: 8. The CDR3 totals 16 residues. The CDR3 loop reads CASSSRTGGWDTEAFF. The CDR3 DNA reads as TGTGCCAGCAGCTCAAGGACAGGGGGTTGGGACACTGAAGCTTTCTTT.

This chain links TRBV10-3 with TRBJ1-6, with D unresolved. Germline V CDR1 and CDR2: ENHRY, SYGVKD. Deletions cut 1 base from V and 1 base from J, with 11 bases between. This CDR3 comprises 17 residues. The CDR3 protein is CAISEYGEGSYNSPLHF. The CDR3 DNA reads as TGTGCCATCAGTGAGTACGGGGAAGGATCCTATAATTCACCCCTCCACTTT.

This rearrangement joins TRBV5-1 to TRBJ2-2; D is perhaps TRBD1 (5 bases). Germline V gene sequence: CDR1 SGHRS, CDR2 YFSETQ. Deletions cut 0 bases from V and 3 bases from J, with 12 bases between. The CDR3 loop spans 16 amino acids. As DNA, the CDR3 is TGCGCCAGCAGCTTGGTTGGCAGGGCGGACACCGGGGAGCTGTTTTTT. This codes for CASSLVGRADTGELFF.

A few counts support this clone. This chain uses TRBV7-3 with TRBJ2-1; 13 bases are shared with TRBD2. Germline loops: CDR1 SGHTA, CDR2 FQGTGA. V lost 1 base and J lost 6; bases outside the gene matches: 9. There are 18 residues in the CDR3. CDR3 residues: CASSLNPRTSGGANEQFF. The CDR3 nucleotides read TGTGCCAGCAGCTTAAATCCCCGTACTAGCGGGGGGGCCAATGAGCAGTTCTTC.

V gene TRBV7-9 combines with J gene TRBJ2-3; 7 nucleotides agree with TRBD1. Per germline, CDR1 SEHNR and CDR2 FQNEAQ (reference sequence). The CDR3 is 13 amino acids. J was trimmed by 4 bases and V by 4 bases; bases with no gene match: 2. The CDR3 DNA follows: TGTGCCAGCAGCTATACAGGGGCAGATACGCAGTATTTT. The encoded protein is CASSYTGADTQYF.

This clone was counted between two and nine times. The chain is built from TRBV4-1 and TRBJ2-6, with a tentative D call TRBD2 (7 bases). Germline CDR1 is MGHRA and CDR2 is YSYEKL. Trimming stripped 3 bases from V and 10 bases from J, with 22 bases between. The CDR3 has 17 residues. The CDR3 region has the DNA TGCGCCAGCAGCCATATCGGGGGGCCTGAGGAGATTAACGTCCTGACTTTC. Translation: CASSHIGGPEEINVLTF.

V and J are TRBV9 and TRBJ2-2; tentative D call: TRBD1 (5 bases). Germline lookup yields CDR1 SGDLS and CDR2 YYNGEE. V was cut by 4 bases and J by 6 bases, with 19 bases left in between. This CDR3 is 16 amino acids long. The CDR3 loop is CASSLGTGYNAGELFF. CDR3 bases: TGTGCCAGCAGCCTCGGAACAGGCTATAACGCCGGGGAGCTGTTTTTT.

The chain links TRBV5-4 to TRBJ2-3, with a possible D match to TRBD2 (6 bases). V was cut by 0 bases and J by 5 bases, with 22 bases left in between. The CDR3 has 18 residues. Germline V gene sequence: CDR1 SGHNT, CDR2 YYREEE (reference sequence). The CDR3, as DNA: TGTGCCAGCAGCTTGGATTTGGTCTCGGGAGCTATGGGAGATACGCAGTATTTT. This codes for CASSLDLVSGAMGDTQYF.

This clone was recorded once. The chain has TRBV18 and TRBJ1-6; 10 nucleotides align to TRBD1. This CDR3 has 14 residues. From germline, CDR1 is KGHSH and CDR2 LQKENI. The ends lost 3 bases at V and 10 bases at J; junction bases unmatched: 3. The CDR3 nucleotides read TGTGCCAGCTCACCCGACAGGGGGCGGTCACCCCTCCACTTT. This sequence encodes CASSPDRGRSPLHF.

The V and J genes are TRBV6-5 and TRBJ2-5, with 7 nucleotides matching TRBD1. CDR1 is MNHEY, CDR2 SVGAGI, per germline. Trimming cost V 6 bases and J 2 bases; bases outside gene matches: 9. This CDR3 region has 15 residues. CDR3 residues: CASSLNRGWQETQYF. The CDR3 DNA follows: TGTGCCAGCAGCTTAAACAGGGGTTGGCAAGAGACCCAGTACTTC.

The rearrangement links TRBV6-4 to TRBJ2-2, with 9 bases matching TRBD1. The germline V gene has CDR1 MRHNA and CDR2 SNTAGT. V was clipped by 5 bases and J by 7 bases; unmatched bases: 5. The CDR3 length is 14 residues. As DNA, the CDR3 is TGTGCCAGCAGTTCGGACAGGGGTATCGGGGAGCTGTTTTTT. Translated: CASSSDRGIGELFF.